The clone carrying this T cell receptor beta chain was seen only a few times. The length of the CDR3 is 15 residues. V lost 3 bases, J lost 3 bases, and 11 bases lay in between. Germline V gives CDR1 MDHEN, CDR2 SYDVKM. These data come from a study of blood T cell repertoires in COVID-19. For the study at large: Donors in the United States, Italy and Spain gave samples during acute or convalescent COVID-19. The analysed material was cDNA or gDNA that came from T cells, B-cell-depleted T cells, or PBMCs.

Libraries were prepared by immunoSEQ multiplex PCR; TCRdb keeps only in-frame clonotypes and omits some of them. The sample shows 95,000 to 150,000 clones, 87% of them seen only once. The sequence was obtained from a woman in her seventies with acute or convalescent COVID-19. Sequencing was performed on peripheral blood. V and J are TRBV28 and TRBJ2-2; D is possibly TRBD1 (6 bases). DNA for the CDR3: TGTGCCAGCAGTTTGTTGGGGGCCCACACCGGGGAGCTGTTTTTT. Translated: CASSLLGAHTGELFF.